Below, 10 T cell receptor beta chains from the same sample are listed, as sequenced in a study of blood T cell repertoires in COVID-19. Libraries were prepared by immunoSEQ multiplex PCR; TCRdb keeps only in-frame clonotypes and omits some of them. Of hundreds of thousands of clones in the sample, less than 90% are singletons; the top ten hold roughly 8%. Source material: peripheral blood. The receptors derive from a woman in her forties or fifties with COVID-19, enrolled during active disease.

This sequence joins TRBV7-3 and TRBJ2-1, with TRBD2 as a possible D gene (5 bases). V lost 2 bases and J 3 bases, leaving 14 bases between the germline ends. The V gene's germline CDR1 is SGHTA and CDR2 FQGTGA. This CDR3 contains 16 residues. Here the CDR3 reads CASSLGRTGGYNEQFF. The CDR3 nucleotides are TGTGCCAGCAGCTTAGGACGGACCGGAGGCTACAATGAGCAGTTCTTC.

The chain is built from TRBV11-3 and TRBJ2-1; 9 nucleotides agree with TRBD1. This CDR3 is 15 amino acids long. V shed 5 bases and J 2 bases; nucleotides not matched to a gene: 4. CDR1 SGHNT and CDR2 YENEEA come from the germline V gene. The CDR3 DNA reads as TGTGCCAGCAGCACGGGACAGGGTACCTACAATGAGCAGTTCTTC. Its translation is CASSTGQGTYNEQFF.

The V and J genes are TRBV19 and TRBJ1-2; D unresolved. The CDR3 runs 13 residues. Germline lookup yields CDR1 LNHDA and CDR2 SQIVND (reference sequence). The V and J ends lost 1 base and 4 bases respectively, with 7 bases between them. CDR3 sequence reads: CASSIGGSYGYTF. The CDR3 nucleotides read TGTGCCAGTAGTATAGGCGGAAGCTATGGCTACACCTTC. Complete variable domain (other parts from reference TRBV19 and TRBJ1-2): DGGITQSPKYLFRKEGQNVTLSCEQNLNHDAMYWYRQDPGQGLRLIYYSQIVNDFQKGDIAEGYSVSREKKESFPLTVTSAQKNPTAFYLCASSIGGSYGYTFGSGTRLTVV.

The chain recombines TRBV4-1 with TRBJ1-5, with TRBD1 as a possible D gene (5 bases). Germline loops: CDR1 MGHRA, CDR2 YSYEKL. Trimming cost V 2 bases and J 7 bases, with 12 bases left between them. The CDR3 is made up of 14 amino acids. The CDR3 DNA reads TGCGCCAGCAGCCAATCCGGGGGAGGGCAGCCCCAGCATTTT. This gives the protein CASSQSGGGQPQHF.

The chain links TRBV5-6 to TRBJ2-4, with D possibly TRBD2 on 6 matching bases. The V gene's germline CDR1 is SGHDT and CDR2 YYEEEE. With 0 bases removed from V and 10 bases from J, the gap between germline ends came to 11 bases. The CDR3 runs 13 residues. The CDR3 loop is CASSLVEGRIQYF. CDR3 DNA: TGTGCCAGCAGCTTGGTGGAGGGCAGGATTCAGTACTTC.

The chain has TRBV18 and TRBJ1-5; D call uncertain. From germline, CDR1 is KGHSH and CDR2 LQKENI. This CDR3 is 16 amino acids long. The V and J ends lost 2 bases and 0 bases respectively, with 11 bases between them. The DNA for the CDR3 is TGTGCCAGCTCACCAGGGCCACCCATTAGCAATCAGCCCCAGCATTTT. Amino acids: CASSPGPPISNQPQHF.

The chain combines TRBV24-1 with TRBJ1-1, with 7 bases lining up with TRBD1. Germline V lookup: CDR1 KGHDR, CDR2 SFDVKD. The CDR3 has 15 amino acids. Unmatched junction bases numbered 13, after V lost 9 bases and J lost 4 bases. The CDR3 nucleotides are TGTGCCACCTCCTCTACAGGGGTAGCAGGCACTGAAGCTTTCTTT. It translates to CATSSTGVAGTEAFF.

This chain joins TRBV3-1 (or the pseudogene TRBV3-2) and TRBJ2-3, with 14 bases fitting TRBD2. CDR3 length: 16 amino acids. Trimming at V came to 4 bases and at J to 6 bases, leaving 6 bases not matched to a gene. Germline CDR1 and CDR2: LGHDT and YNNKEL (reference sequence). This CDR3 reads CASSRSTSGGADTQYF. Written as DNA, the CDR3 is TGTGCCAGCAGCCGATCGACTAGCGGGGGGGCGGATACGCAGTATTTT.

The chain joins TRBV29-1 to TRBJ2-2, with TRBD1 matching 7 bases. This CDR3 region has 12 residues. The V gene's germline CDR1 is SQVTM and CDR2 ANQGSEA. V dropped 4 bases and J dropped 8; count of bases not matched to a gene: 4. The CDR3 coding sequence is TGCAGCGTTGGCAGGGGGATGGGGGAGCTGTTTTTT. This encodes CSVGRGMGELFF.

This clone was recorded a few times. The chain joins TRBV6-1 to TRBJ2-7; 9 bases fit TRBD1. CDR3 size: 15 residues. The germline V gene encodes CDR1 MNHNS and CDR2 SASEGT. Losses at the gene ends were 3 bases for V and 11 bases for J; bases not matched to a gene: 14. CDR3 sequence (DNA): TGTGCCAGCAGTGAGACCGGGACAGGGATGGGTTTGGAGTACTTC. It encodes CASSETGTGMGLEYF.